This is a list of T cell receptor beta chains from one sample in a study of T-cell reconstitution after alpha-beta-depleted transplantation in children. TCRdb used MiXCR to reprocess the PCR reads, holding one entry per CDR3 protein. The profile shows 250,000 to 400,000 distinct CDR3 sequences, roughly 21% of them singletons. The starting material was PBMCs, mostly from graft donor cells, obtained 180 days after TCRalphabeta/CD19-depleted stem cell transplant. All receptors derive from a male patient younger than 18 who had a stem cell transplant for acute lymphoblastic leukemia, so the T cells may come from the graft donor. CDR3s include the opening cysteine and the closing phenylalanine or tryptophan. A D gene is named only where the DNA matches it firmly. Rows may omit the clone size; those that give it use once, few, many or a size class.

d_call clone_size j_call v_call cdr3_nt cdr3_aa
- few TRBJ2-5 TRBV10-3 TGTGCCATCAGGGGCACAGGTCAAGAGACCCAGTACTTC CAIRGTGQETQYF
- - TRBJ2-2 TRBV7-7 TGTGCCAGCAGCCCAACTCAGAACACCGGGGAGCTGTTTTTT CASSPTQNTGELFF
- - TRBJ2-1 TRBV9 TGTGCCAGCAGCCCCGAGGGGGTGACCATCACTTACAATGAGCAGTTCTTC CASSPEGVTITYNEQFF
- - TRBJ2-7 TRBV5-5 TGTGCCAGCAGCCGCCGCGGGACAGAGAGCTCCTACGAGCAGTACTTC CASSRRGTESSYEQYF
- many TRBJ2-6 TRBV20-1 TGCAGTGCCGATTTAGGGGCCTCTGGGGCCAACGTCCTGACTTTC CSADLGASGANVLTF
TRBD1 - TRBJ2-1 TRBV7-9 TGTGCCAGCAGCTTAGGACAGGGGGGCAACAATGAGCAGTTCTTC CASSLGQGGNNEQFF
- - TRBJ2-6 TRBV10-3 TGTGCCATCAGTGAGCACAGCCGAAATAGGGTCCTGACTTTC CAISEHSRNRVLTF
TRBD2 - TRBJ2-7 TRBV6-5 TGTGCCAGCAGTTACTCAGCGGGAGTGACCTACGAGCAGTACTTC CASSYSAGVTYEQYF
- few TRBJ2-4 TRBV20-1 TGCAGTGCGTATGCCCGTCCTCAGTACTTC CSAYARPQYF
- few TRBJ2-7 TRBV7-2 TGTGCCAGCAGCTTCAGGGCGGGCGAGCAGTACTTC CASSFRAGEQYF
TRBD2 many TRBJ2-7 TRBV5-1 TGCGCCAGCAGACTATCGGGACTAGCGAACGAGCAGTACTTC CASRLSGLANEQYF
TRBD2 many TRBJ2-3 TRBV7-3 TGTGCCAGCAGCTTAACCCCTAGCGGGTCCACAGATACGCAGTATTTT CASSLTPSGSTDTQYF
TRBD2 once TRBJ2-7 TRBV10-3 TGTGCCATCAGTGTGGGCGGGAGGTACGAGCAGTACTTC CAISVGGRYEQYF
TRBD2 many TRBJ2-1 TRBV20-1 TGCAGTGCTAGAGATCGGGGGGGGCCCAATGAGCAGTTCTTC CSARDRGGPNEQFF
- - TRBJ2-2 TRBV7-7 TGTGCCAGCAGCCCCACTAGCCGATACACCGGGGAGCTGTTTTTT CASSPTSRYTGELFF
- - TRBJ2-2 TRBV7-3 TGTGCCAGCAGCTTAACCCCCACCGGGGAGCTGTTTTTT CASSLTPTGELFF
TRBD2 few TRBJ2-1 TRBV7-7 TGTGCCAGCAGCTCCCACCTAGCGGGAGGAGGGAATGAGCAGTTCTTC CASSSHLAGGGNEQFF
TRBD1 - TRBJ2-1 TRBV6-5 TGTGCCAGCGCACAGGGGAGCAATGAGCAGTTCTTC CASAQGSNEQFF
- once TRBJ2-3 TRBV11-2 TGTGCCAGCAGCTCCCGCGAGGGGGGGCTTTTTTTCACAGATACGCAGTATTTT CASSSREGGLFFTDTQYF
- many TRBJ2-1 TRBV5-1 TGCGCCAGCAGCCCCCAGGGGATAAACGAGCAGTTCTTC CASSPQGINEQFF
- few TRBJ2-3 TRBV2 TGTGCCAGCAGGGCGGGCTTACTGAACACAGATACGCAGTATTTT CASRAGLLNTDTQYF
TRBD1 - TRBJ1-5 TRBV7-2 TGTGCCAGCAGCCCTAGGCCGGGACAGGGAGCCCAGCCCCAGCATTTT CASSPRPGQGAQPQHF
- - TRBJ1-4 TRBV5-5 TGTGCCAGCAGCTTGGCCCCAGACTTTAATGAAAAACTGTTTTTT CASSLAPDFNEKLFF
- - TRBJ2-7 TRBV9 TGTGCCAGCAGCGTAGAGGACAGCCGCTCCTACGAGCAGTACTTC CASSVEDSRSYEQYF
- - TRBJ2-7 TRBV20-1 TGCAGTGCTAGAGCGGGGGAATCCTACGAGCAGTACTTC CSARAGESYEQYF
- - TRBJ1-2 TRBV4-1 TGCGCCAGCAGCCAAGGCTCCTTTCGGCTCGACGGCTACACCTTC CASSQGSFRLDGYTF
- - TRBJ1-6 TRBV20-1 TGCAGTGCTAGACCGGTGGCCACAGGGTCGGGTTCACCCCTCCACTTT CSARPVATGSGSPLHF
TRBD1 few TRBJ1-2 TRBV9 TGTGCCAGCAGCGGCCCCCGACAGGGGAGCTATGGCTACACCTTC CASSGPRQGSYGYTF
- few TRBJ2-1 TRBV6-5 TGTGCCAGCAGTTACTCGAGACTGGGGCGGGGCAATGAGCAGTTCTTC CASSYSRLGRGNEQFF
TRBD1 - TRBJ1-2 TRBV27 TGTGCCAGCAGTTCGAGGGCCCGGACAGGGAAACCCTACACCTTC CASSSRARTGKPYTF
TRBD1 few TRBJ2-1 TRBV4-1 TGCGCCAGCAGCCAAATGACAGGGGGCGGTAGGTTCTTC CASSQMTGGGRFF
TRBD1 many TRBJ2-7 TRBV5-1 TGCGCCAGTTCGGGACAGGCCACCTACGAGCAGTACTTC CASSGQATYEQYF
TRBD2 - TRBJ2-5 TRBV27 TGTGCCAGCAGTTTAATAGGGACTAGCGCTGTGGAGACCCAGTACTTC CASSLIGTSAVETQYF
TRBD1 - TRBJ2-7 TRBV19 TGTGCCAGTAGTACCAGCACAGGGGGCTGGTACGAGCAGTACTTC CASSTSTGGWYEQYF
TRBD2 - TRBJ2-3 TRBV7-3 TGTGCCAGCAGCTCCGGGGACTATCCCACAGATACGCAGTATTTT CASSSGDYPTDTQYF
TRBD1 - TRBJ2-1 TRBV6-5 TGTGCCAGCAGTTACTTTGGGACAGGGGTTCGTCATGAGCAGTTCTTC CASSYFGTGVRHEQFF
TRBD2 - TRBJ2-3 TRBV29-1 TGCAGCGTCCGACGACTAGCAGCAGATACGCAGTATTTT CSVRRLAADTQYF
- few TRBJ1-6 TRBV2 TGTGCCAGCAGTGAAGCGAGATCACCCCTCCACTTT CASSEARSPLHF
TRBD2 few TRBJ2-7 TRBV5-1 TGCGCCAGCAGCATGACTAGCGGGAGGGCTAGAGAGCAGTACTTC CASSMTSGRAREQYF
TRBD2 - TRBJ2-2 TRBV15 TGTGCCACCAGCACTTCGACTAGCGCCGCCGGGGAGCTGTTTTTT CATSTSTSAAGELFF